The 9 T cell receptor beta chains below all came from one sample that was sequenced in a study of blood T cell repertoires in COVID-19. The assay was immunoSEQ multiplex PCR, and TCRdb's table has in-frame clones only and misses some. The sample yields roughly 100,000 clones, more than 90% seen once. Sequenced material: peripheral blood. These receptors were collected from a man between 18 and 35 years old with acute or convalescent COVID-19.

This sequence joins TRBV20-1 and TRBJ2-7; no definite D call. This CDR3 contains 11 residues. The V gene's germline CDR1 is DFQATT and CDR2 SNEGSKA (reference sequence). The V and J ends lost 0 bases and 7 bases respectively, with 7 bases between them. In nucleotides, the CDR3 is TGCAGTGCTAGAGATGTGCGGGAGCAGTACTTC. The encoded protein is CSARDVREQYF.

The rearrangement links TRBV7-6 to TRBJ1-5, with TRBD1 matching 9 bases. The germline V gene has CDR1 SGHVS and CDR2 FNYEAQ. CDR3 length: 15 amino acids. The V segment lost 5 bases and the J segment 4 bases; nucleotides outside the gene matches: 6. Written as DNA, the CDR3 is TGTGCCAGCAGCCCAACCGGGACAGGGAATCAGCCCCAGCATTTT. Residues: CASSPTGTGNQPQHF.

The V call is TRBV29-1, the J call TRBJ1-1, with D possibly matching TRBD1 (5 bases). Per germline, CDR1 SQVTM and CDR2 ANQGSEA. The CDR3 contains 16 residues. V lost 7 bases to trimming and J lost 1 base, with 22 bases between them. CDR3 region: CSGRGLHLGRNTEAFF. For the CDR3, the DNA is TGCAGCGGCCGGGGACTACACCTAGGTAGGAACACTGAAGCTTTCTTT.

The chain couples TRBV23-1 to TRBJ1-1; 7 bases are shared with TRBD1. TRBV23-1 is marked as an open reading frame, function uncertain. This CDR3 spans 16 amino acids. V lost 1 base, J lost 1 base, and 6 bases stayed unmatched. The CDR3 DNA follows: TGCGCCAGCAGTCAATTCAGGACAGGCCCGAACACTGAAGCTTTCTTT. Its translation: CASSQFRTGPNTEAFF.

The chain carries TRBV18 and TRBJ1-3, with 7 bases matching TRBD1. This CDR3 is 17 amino acids long. Unmatched junction bases numbered 15, after V lost 4 bases and J lost 6 bases. Per the germline V gene, CDR1 is KGHSH and CDR2 is LQKENI. For the CDR3, the DNA is TGTGCCAGCTCACTACGAACCGGGACAGCTGAGGCAAACACCATATATTTT. Protein sequence: CASSLRTGTAEANTIYF.

This chain links TRBV9 with TRBJ1-1; D is ambiguous. Trimming removed 4 bases at V and 1 base at J, with 11 bases between. CDR3 length: 14 residues. Per the germline V gene, CDR1 is SGDLS and CDR2 is YYNGEE. The CDR3 spells CASSPQVGNTEAFF. The DNA for the CDR3 is TGTGCCAGCAGCCCCCAGGTGGGGAACACTGAAGCTTTCTTT.

This chain links TRBV21-1 with TRBJ2-5; the table's TRBD2 call for D was not verified on the DNA. TRBV21-1 is deemed a pseudogene. The CDR3 has 19 residues. CDR3 bases: TGTGCCAGCAGCAATATGGGACTAGCGGGTGCGGGGGGCCAAGAGACCCAGTACTTC. It specifies CASSNMGLAGAGGQETQYF.

This chain connects TRBV13 to TRBJ2-7, with TRBD2 matching 8 bases. Germline V CDR1 and CDR2: PRHDT, FYEKMQ (reference sequence). Germline trimming cut 4 bases from V and 2 bases from J; bases unmatched to any gene: 13. This CDR3 has 17 residues. CDR3 nucleotide sequence: TGTGCCAGCAGCTCGACGCCCGGGACTAGATCTACCTACGAGCAGTACTTC. Its protein product is CASSSTPGTRSTYEQYF.

The chain joins TRBV15 to TRBJ1-5; TRBD1 matches at 9 bases. V was clipped by 5 bases and J by 3 bases; unmatched bases: 14. The CDR3 loop spans 18 amino acids. Looked up from germline, CDR1 is LNHNV and CDR2 is YYDKDF (reference sequence). The CDR3 loop reads CATSSRRLGQGLNQPQHF. The CDR3 DNA reads TGTGCCACCAGCTCTCGAAGACTGGGACAGGGACTCAATCAGCCCCAGCATTTT.